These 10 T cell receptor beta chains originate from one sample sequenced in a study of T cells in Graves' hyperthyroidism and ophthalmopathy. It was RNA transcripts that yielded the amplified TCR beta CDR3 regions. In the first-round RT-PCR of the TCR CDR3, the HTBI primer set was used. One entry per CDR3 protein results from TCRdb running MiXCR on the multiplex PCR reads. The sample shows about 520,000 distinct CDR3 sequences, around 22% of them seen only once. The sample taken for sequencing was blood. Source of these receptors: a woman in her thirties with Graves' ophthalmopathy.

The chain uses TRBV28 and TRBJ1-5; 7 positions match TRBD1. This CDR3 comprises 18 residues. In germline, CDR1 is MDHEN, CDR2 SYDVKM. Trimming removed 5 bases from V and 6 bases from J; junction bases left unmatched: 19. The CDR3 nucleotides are TGTGCCAGCAGTCTTCCTCGGGACAGCCATGCCCGTATTCAGCCCCAGCATTTT. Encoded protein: CASSLPRDSHARIQPQHF.

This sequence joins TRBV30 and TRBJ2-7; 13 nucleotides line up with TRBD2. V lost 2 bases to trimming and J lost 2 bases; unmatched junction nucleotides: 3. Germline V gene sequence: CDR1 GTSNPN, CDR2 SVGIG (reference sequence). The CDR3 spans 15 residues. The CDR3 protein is CAWSRTSGGAYEQYF. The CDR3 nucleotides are TGTGCCTGGAGTCGGACTAGCGGGGGCGCCTACGAGCAGTACTTC. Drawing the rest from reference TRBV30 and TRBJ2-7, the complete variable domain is SQTIHQWPATLVQPVGSPLSLECTVEGTSNPNLYWYRQAAGRGLQLLFYSVGIGQISSEVPQNLSASRPQDRQFILSSKKLLLSDSGFYLCAWSRTSGGAYEQYFGPGTRLTVT.

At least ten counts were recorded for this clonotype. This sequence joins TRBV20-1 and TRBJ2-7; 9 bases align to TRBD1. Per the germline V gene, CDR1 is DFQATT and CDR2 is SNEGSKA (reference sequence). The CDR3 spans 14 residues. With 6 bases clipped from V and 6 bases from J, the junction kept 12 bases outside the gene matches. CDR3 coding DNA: TGCAGTGCCCTCAACCGGGACAGGGAAGGCGAGCAGTACTTC. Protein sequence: CSALNRDREGEQYF.

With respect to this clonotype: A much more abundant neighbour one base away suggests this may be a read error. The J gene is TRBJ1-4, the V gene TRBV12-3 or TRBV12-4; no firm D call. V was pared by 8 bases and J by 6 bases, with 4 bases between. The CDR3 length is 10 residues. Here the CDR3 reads CASGDEKLFF. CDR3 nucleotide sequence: TGTGCCAGCGGCGATGAAAAACTGTTTTTT.

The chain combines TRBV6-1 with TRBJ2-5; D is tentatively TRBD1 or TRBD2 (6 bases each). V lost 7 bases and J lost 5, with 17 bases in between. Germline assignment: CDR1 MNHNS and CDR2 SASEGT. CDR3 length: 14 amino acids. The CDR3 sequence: CASTKGGLGETQYF. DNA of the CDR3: TGTGCCAGCACCAAGGGGGGCCTAGGGGAGACCCAGTACTTC.

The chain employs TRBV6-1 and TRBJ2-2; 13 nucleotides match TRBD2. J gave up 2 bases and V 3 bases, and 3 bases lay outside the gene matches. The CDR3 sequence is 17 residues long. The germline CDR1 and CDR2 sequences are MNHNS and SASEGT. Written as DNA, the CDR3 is TGTGCCAGCAGTGAGAGACTAGCGGGGGGTAACACCGGGGAGCTGTTTTTT. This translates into CASSERLAGGNTGELFF.

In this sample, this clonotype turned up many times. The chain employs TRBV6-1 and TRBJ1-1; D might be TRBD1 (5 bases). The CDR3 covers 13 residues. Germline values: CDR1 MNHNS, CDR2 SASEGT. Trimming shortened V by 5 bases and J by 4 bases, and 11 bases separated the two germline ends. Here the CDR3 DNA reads TGTGCCAGCAGTCCGCGAGACAGCACTGAAGCTTTCTTT. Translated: CASSPRDSTEAFF.

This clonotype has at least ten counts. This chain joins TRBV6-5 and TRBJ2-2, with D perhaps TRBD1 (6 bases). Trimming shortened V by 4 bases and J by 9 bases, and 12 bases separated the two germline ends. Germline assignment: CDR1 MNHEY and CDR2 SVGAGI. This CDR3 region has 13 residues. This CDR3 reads CASSSQGHRELFF. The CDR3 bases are TGTGCCAGCAGTTCACAGGGTCATCGGGAGCTGTTTTTT.

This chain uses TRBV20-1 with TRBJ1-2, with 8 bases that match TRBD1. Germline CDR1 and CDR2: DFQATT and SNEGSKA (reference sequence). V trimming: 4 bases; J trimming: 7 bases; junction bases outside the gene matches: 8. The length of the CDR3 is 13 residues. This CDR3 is CSATGQASGGYTF. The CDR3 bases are TGCAGTGCTACGGGACAGGCGAGTGGTGGCTACACCTTC.

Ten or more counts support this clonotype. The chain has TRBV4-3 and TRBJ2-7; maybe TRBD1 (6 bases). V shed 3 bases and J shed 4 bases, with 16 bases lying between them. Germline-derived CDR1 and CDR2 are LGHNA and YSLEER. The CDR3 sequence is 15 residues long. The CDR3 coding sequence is TGCGCCAGCAGCCATAACAGGGTCCTAGGGTACGAGCAGTACTTC. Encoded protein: CASSHNRVLGYEQYF.